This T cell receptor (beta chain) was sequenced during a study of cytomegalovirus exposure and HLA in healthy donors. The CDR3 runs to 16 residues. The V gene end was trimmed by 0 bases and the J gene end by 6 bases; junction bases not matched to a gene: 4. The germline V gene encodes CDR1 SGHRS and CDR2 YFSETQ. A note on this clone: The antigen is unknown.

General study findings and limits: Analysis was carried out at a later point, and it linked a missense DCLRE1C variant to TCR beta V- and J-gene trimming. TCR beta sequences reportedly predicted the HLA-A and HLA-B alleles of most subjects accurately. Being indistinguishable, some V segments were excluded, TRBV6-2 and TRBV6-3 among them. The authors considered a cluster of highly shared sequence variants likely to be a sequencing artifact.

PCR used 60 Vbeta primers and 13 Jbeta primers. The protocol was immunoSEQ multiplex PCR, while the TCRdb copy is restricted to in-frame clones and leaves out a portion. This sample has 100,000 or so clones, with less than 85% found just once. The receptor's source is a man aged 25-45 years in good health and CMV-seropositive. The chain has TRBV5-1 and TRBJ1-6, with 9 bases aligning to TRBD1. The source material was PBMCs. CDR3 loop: CASSLGQGEVNSPLHF. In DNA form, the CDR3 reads TGCGCCAGCAGCTTGGGACAGGGGGAGGTTAATTCACCCCTCCACTTT.